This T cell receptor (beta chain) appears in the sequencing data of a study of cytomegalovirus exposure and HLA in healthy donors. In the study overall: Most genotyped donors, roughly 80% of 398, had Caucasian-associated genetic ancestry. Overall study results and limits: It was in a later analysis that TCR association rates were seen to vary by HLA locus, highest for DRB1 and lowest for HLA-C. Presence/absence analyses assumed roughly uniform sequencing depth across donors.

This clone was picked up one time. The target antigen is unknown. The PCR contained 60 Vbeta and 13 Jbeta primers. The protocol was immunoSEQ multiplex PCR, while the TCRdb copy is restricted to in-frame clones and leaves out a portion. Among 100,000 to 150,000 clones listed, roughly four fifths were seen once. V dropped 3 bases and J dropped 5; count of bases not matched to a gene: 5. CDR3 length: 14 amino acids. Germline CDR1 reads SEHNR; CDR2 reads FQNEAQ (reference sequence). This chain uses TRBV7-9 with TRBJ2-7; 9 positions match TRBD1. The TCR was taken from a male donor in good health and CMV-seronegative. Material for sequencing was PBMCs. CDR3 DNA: TGTGCCAGCAGCTTGGGGACAGGGTTCGACGAGCAGTACTTC. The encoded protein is CASSLGTGFDEQYF.